Here is one T cell receptor (beta chain) with its context. The data were obtained in a study of blood T cell repertoires in COVID-19. At the level of the study: Some COVID-19 samples were acute and others convalescent; all came from the United States, Italy and Spain. T cells, B-cell-depleted T cells, or PBMCs supplied cDNA or gDNA.

V lost 0 bases and J 1 base, leaving 8 bases between the germline ends. The CDR3 runs 15 residues. Germline loops: CDR1 SGHNT, CDR2 YYREEE (reference sequence). Original analysis: Reference gene primer amplification yielded estimated nucleated cell counts. Here immunoSEQ multiplex PCR was the method, and the copy in TCRdb shows in-frame clones only, minus some. The DNA was the basis for D and trimming; V, J and clone size are from that table. The sample contains some 120,000 clones, 80% of which appear only once. The chain uses TRBV5-4 and TRBJ1-3; D is undetermined. Material: peripheral blood. The TCR comes from a human donor in a cohort sampled during active COVID-19. The CDR3 loop reads CASSLGAESGNTIYF. CDR3 sequence (DNA): TGTGCCAGCAGCTTGGGAGCGGAGTCTGGAAACACCATATATTTT. The full variable domain, completed using reference TRBV5-4 and TRBJ1-3, is ETGVTQSPTHLIKTRGQQVTLRCSSQSGHNTVSWYQQALGQGPQFIFQYYREEENGRGNFPPRFSGLQFPNYSSELNVNALELDDSALYLCASSLGAESGNTIYFGEGSWLTVV.